The T cell receptor (beta chain) described here comes from a study of T cells in narcolepsy. Study summary: Healthy controls were enrolled alongside patients with narcolepsy type 1 or type 2. General study results and limits: Autoreactive clonotypes reportedly recurred in blood of same and different patients, not controls. In some patient and control memory CD4+ samples, autoreactive clones were absent. Same-patient CSF and blood CD4+ T cell clonotypes included HCRT-specific and TRIB2-specific autoreactive ones.

Germline assignment: CDR1 WSHSY and CDR2 SAAADI. This CDR3 comprises 15 residues. Trimming removed 5 bases from V and 3 bases from J; junction bases left unmatched: 8. Clones were read by immunoSEQ multiplex PCR, and TCRdb kept only the in-frame ones, dropping some. This sample has tens of thousands of clones, with approximately 60% found just once. This clone was found a few times. Its specificity is unknown. The receptor's source is a human donor in good health. The rearrangement joins TRBV10-2 to TRBJ2-7; 9 nucleotides align to TRBD1. Specimen: memory (CD45RA-) CD4+ T cells from blood. CDR3 DNA sequence: TGCGCCAGCAGTCGGACCGGGGACAGGGTCTACGAGCAGTACTTC. Translation: CASSRTGDRVYEQYF.